The rows below give T cell receptor beta chains drawn from one sample of a study of cytomegalovirus exposure and HLA in healthy donors. The data were produced by immunoSEQ multiplex PCR, yet TCRdb's version contains in-frame clones alone and is incomplete. Recorded here are approximately 52,000 clones; the top ten clones represent around 12%. Sequences were obtained from PBMCs. These receptors were collected from an older woman in good health and CMV-seropositive. CDR3s include the opening cysteine and the closing phenylalanine or tryptophan. A D gene is named only where the DNA matches it firmly.

j_gene,d_gene,v_gene,CDR3nt,CDR3aa
TRBJ1-3,-,TRBV10-3,TGTGCCATCAATCGTCCAGGGGAGGGAAACACCATATATTTT,CAINRPGEGNTIYF
TRBJ2-5,TRBD2,TRBV6-5,TGTGCCAGCGGAGACGGGGGGATGCGCGAGACCCAGTACTTC,CASGDGGMRETQYF
TRBJ2-7,-,TRBV18,TGTGCCAGCCCCCCGGCGGGGGCTGCTACGGAGCAGTACTTC,CASPPAGAATEQYF
TRBJ1-5,TRBD1,TRBV4-3,TGCGCCAGCAGCCTCGACAGGGGGCATAACAATCAGCCCCAGCATTTT,CASSLDRGHNNQPQHF
TRBJ1-1,TRBD1,TRBV9,TGTGCCAGCACCGAACAAACAGGGGGCCACAGAGCGAATGAAGCTTTCTTT,CASTEQTGGHRANEAFF
TRBJ2-7,TRBD1,TRBV15,TGTGCCACCAGCAGAGCCCCTCTCCGGGACAGGGGGGACTACGAGCAGTACTTC,CATSRAPLRDRGDYEQYF
TRBJ2-5,-,TRBV5-6,TGTGCCAGCAGCTTGGAAGGGTTCGAGACTAGTGAGACCCAGTACTTC,CASSLEGFETSETQYF
TRBJ1-5,-,TRBV7-9,TGTGCCAGCAGGTTATGCCCCGACAGGTTGGGTCAGCCCCAGCATTTT,CASRLCPDRLGQPQHF
TRBJ1-2,TRBD1,TRBV6-1,TGTGCCAGCAGTGAACGGATAAGGGAGACAGGGAACTATGGCTACACCTTC,CASSERIRETGNYGYTF
TRBJ1-2,TRBD1,TRBV28,TGTGCCAGCAGTTTGACAAGGACAGGGAGAGGCTACACCTTC,CASSLTRTGRGYTF
TRBJ2-3,TRBD2,TRBV5-1,TGCGCCAGCTTCGGGGGGGGCACAGATACGCAGTATTTT,CASFGGGTDTQYF
TRBJ1-6,TRBD1,TRBV5-6,TGTGCCAGCACCCTCACGACAGGGGGGAGTTCACCCCTCCACTTT,CASTLTTGGSSPLHF
TRBJ1-4,-,TRBV5-1,TGCGCCAGCAGCCCGGGGGGCGGGACTAATGAAAAACTGTTTTTT,CASSPGGGTNEKLFF
TRBJ1-2,-,TRBV2,TGTGCCAGCAGTGTTGGGCAGGGCTATGGCTACACCTTC,CASSVGQGYGYTF
TRBJ1-1,TRBD1,TRBV9,TGTGCCACCTCTCTCGGAGGGGGCTACAACACTGAAGCTTTCTTT,CATSLGGGYNTEAFF
TRBJ2-1,TRBD2,TRBV27,TGTGCCAGCCCCTATCCAGGGACTAGGTACAATGAGCAGTTCTTC,CASPYPGTRYNEQFF
TRBJ1-1,TRBD1,TRBV19,TGTGCCAGTAGTATAGGGCAGGGGGCGGTTTTCACTGAAGCTTTCTTT,CASSIGQGAVFTEAFF
TRBJ2-7,-,TRBV7-9,TGTGCCAGCAGCTTAGGCCCAGGGGCCTCCTACGAGCAGTACTTC,CASSLGPGASYEQYF
TRBJ1-1,TRBD1,TRBV6-5,TGTGCCAGCAGTCCTCCGACAGGGATGGGCACTGAAGCTTTCTTT,CASSPPTGMGTEAFF
TRBJ1-2,TRBD1,TRBV19,TGTGCCAGTAGTGTTCCCGGGACAGGGAGGTCCGGGGGCTACACCTTC,CASSVPGTGRSGGYTF
TRBJ1-2,-,TRBV11-1,TGTGCCAGCAGCTTAGATGGCAGGGGATACTATGGCTACACCTTC,CASSLDGRGYYGYTF
TRBJ1-4,TRBD1,TRBV2,TGTGCCAGCAGTGAAAACAGGGGTGGTGAAAAACTGTTTTTT,CASSENRGGEKLFF
TRBJ1-1,-,TRBV5-1,TGCGCCAGCACCCAAAGAACGGGGGGCGACACTGAAGCTTTCTTT,CASTQRTGGDTEAFF
TRBJ2-3,-,TRBV7-9,TGTGCCAGCAGCTTAGTAGCAGATACGCAGTATTTT,CASSLVADTQYF
TRBJ1-1,-,TRBV19,TGTGCCAGTAGTACAGAATTCACACCGAACACTGAAGCTTTCTTT,CASSTEFTPNTEAFF
TRBJ2-7,TRBD1,TRBV6-5,TGTGCCAGCAGTCCGGACAGGGATGCCTACGAGCAGTACTTC,CASSPDRDAYEQYF
TRBJ1-1,TRBD1,TRBV2,TGTGCCAGCAGGACAGGGGTGATGAACACTGAAGCTTTCTTT,CASRTGVMNTEAFF
TRBJ2-7,TRBD1,TRBV2,TGTGCCAGCAGCCTCGGGACAGGGGCCTACGAGCAGTACTTC,CASSLGTGAYEQYF
TRBJ2-3,-,TRBV27,TGTGCCAGCAGACAACAGGGTTCGACAGATACGCAGTATTTT,CASRQQGSTDTQYF
TRBJ2-3,TRBD2,TRBV7-6,TGTGCCAGCAGCTTAGTAGCGGGGGGCACAGATACGCAGTATTTT,CASSLVAGGTDTQYF
TRBJ1-5,TRBD1,TRBV9,TGTGCCAGCAGCATCGGACAGGGGAGTAATCAGCCCCAGCATTTT,CASSIGQGSNQPQHF
TRBJ1-2,TRBD1,TRBV28,TGTGCCAGCAGTCCCACAGGGGCCTATGGCTACACCTTC,CASSPTGAYGYTF
TRBJ2-2,-,TRBV6-5,TGTGCCAGCAGTCTTGGACACAACGCCGGGGAGCTGTTTTTT,CASSLGHNAGELFF
TRBJ2-5,-,TRBV5-1,TGCGCCAGCAGTACTCTAGGACAGCCGCGGGAGACCCAGTACTTC,CASSTLGQPRETQYF
TRBJ1-1,TRBD1,TRBV29-1,TGCAGCGTTACAATTACGACAGGGGGGGGTGAAGCTTTCTTT,CSVTITTGGGEAFF
TRBJ1-2,-,TRBV15,TGTGCCACCAGCTCCCAAGGTCGGGACTATGGCTACACCTTC,CATSSQGRDYGYTF
TRBJ2-2,TRBD1,TRBV5-1,TGCGCCAGCATCGACAGGGCGAACACCGGGGAGCTGTTTTTT,CASIDRANTGELFF
TRBJ1-5,TRBD1,TRBV6-5,TGTGCCAGCAGGAAAGACAGGGGTAATCAGCCCCAGCATTTT,CASRKDRGNQPQHF
TRBJ2-7,-,TRBV29-1,TGCAGCGTGACGAGTGACAGAGGCGAGCAGTACTTC,CSVTSDRGEQYF
TRBJ1-6,-,TRBV25-1,TGTGCCAGCAGTGTCCAGGGGACCGTGGTTTTATGGTTT,CASSVQGTVVLWF
TRBJ1-5,-,TRBV23-1,TGCGCCAGCAGCCCCGGGGGTTATAGCAATCAGCCCCAGCATTTT,CASSPGGYSNQPQHF
TRBJ1-5,-,TRBV7-9,TGTGCCAGCAGCTTAGTGGCGACAGGACAGCCCCAGCATTTT,CASSLVATGQPQHF
TRBJ1-4,-,TRBV6-5,TGTGCCAGCAGTCGTTCGGGGGGTTCGTATGAAAAACTGTTTTTT,CASSRSGGSYEKLFF
TRBJ2-3,TRBD2,TRBV29-1,TGCAGCGCCTTAATACGTCCAGCGGGGAGCACAGATACGCAGTATTTT,CSALIRPAGSTDTQYF
TRBJ1-4,-,TRBV25-1,TGTGCCAGCAGTGACCAGGGAAATGAAAAACTGTTTTTT,CASSDQGNEKLFF
TRBJ1-2,-,TRBV5-6,TGTGCCAGCAGTCGAGACAGCTATGGCTACACCTTC,CASSRDSYGYTF
TRBJ2-1,-,TRBV2,TGTGCCAGCAGTGACAGGCTTAACAATGAGCAGTTCTTC,CASSDRLNNEQFF
TRBJ1-1,-,TRBV25-1,TGTGCCAGCAGTAGGGCAGGGGATAACACTGAAGCTTTCTTT,CASSRAGDNTEAFF
TRBJ1-5,TRBD1,TRBV2,TGTGCCAGCAGTTCGAGGGACAGGGGTCTACCCCAGCATTTT,CASSSRDRGLPQHF